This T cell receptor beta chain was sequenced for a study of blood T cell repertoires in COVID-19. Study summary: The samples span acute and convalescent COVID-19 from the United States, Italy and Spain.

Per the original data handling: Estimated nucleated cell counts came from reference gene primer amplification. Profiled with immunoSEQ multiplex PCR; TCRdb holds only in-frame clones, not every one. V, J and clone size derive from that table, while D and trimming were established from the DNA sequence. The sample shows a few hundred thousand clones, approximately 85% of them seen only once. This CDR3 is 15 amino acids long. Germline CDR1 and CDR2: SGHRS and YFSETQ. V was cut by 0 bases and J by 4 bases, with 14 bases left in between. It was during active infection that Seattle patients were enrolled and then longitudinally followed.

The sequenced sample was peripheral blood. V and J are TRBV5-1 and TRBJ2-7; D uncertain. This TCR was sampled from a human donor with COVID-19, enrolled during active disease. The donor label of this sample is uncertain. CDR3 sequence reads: CASSLDPELFYEQYF. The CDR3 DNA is TGCGCCAGCAGCTTGGACCCGGAGCTATTTTACGAGCAGTACTTC. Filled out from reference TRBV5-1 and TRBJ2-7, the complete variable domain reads KAGVTQTPRYLIKTRGQQVTLSCSPISGHRSVSWYQQTPGQGLQFLFEYFSETQRNKGNFPGRFSGRQFSNSRSEMNVSTLELGDSALYLCASSLDPELFYEQYFGPGTRLTVT.